The rows below give T cell receptor beta chains drawn from one sample of a study of shared clonotypes between healthy human individuals. The assay was immunoSEQ multiplex PCR, and TCRdb's table has in-frame clones only and misses some. There are nearly 2 million clones in the sample; approximately 94% occur only once, and 0.95% to 1.5% lies in the top ten. Sequenced: naive CD8+ T cells sorted from blood. The receptor set was obtained from a man between 18 and 35 years old in good health. CDR3s include the opening cysteine and the closing phenylalanine or tryptophan. D genes are given only for firm matches. For some rows the clone size is stated as once, few or many, or as a class when expanded; others skip it.

CDR3	DNA	J	V	size	D
CSVEDPAGRGNEQFF	TGCAGCGTTGAAGATCCGGCAGGGAGGGGGAATGAGCAGTTCTTC	TRBJ2-1	TRBV29-1	NA	NA
CASSQESDAEAFF	TGCGCCAGCAGCCAAGAGAGCGACGCTGAAGCTTTCTTT	TRBJ1-1	TRBV4-1	NA	NA
CAWGAGGETQYF	TGTGCCTGGGGAGCCGGGGGAGAGACCCAGTACTTC	TRBJ2-5	TRBV30	NA	NA
CASSQSGGSQETQYF	TGTGCCAGCAGCCAAAGCGGGGGGAGCCAAGAGACCCAGTACTTC	TRBJ2-5	TRBV6-5	NA	TRBD2
CASSLSGINEQFF	TGTGCCAGCAGCCTTAGCGGGATCAATGAGCAGTTCTTC	TRBJ2-1	TRBV7-2	NA	TRBD2
CASSLAGSQFF	TGTGCCAGCAGTTTAGCAGGGTCCCAGTTCTTC	TRBJ2-1	TRBV28	NA	NA
CASSYSGGSDTGELFF	TGTGCCAGCAGTTACTCGGGTGGGAGCGACACCGGGGAGCTGTTTTTT	TRBJ2-2	TRBV6-5	NA	NA
CASSQEGGQPQHF	TGCGCCAGCAGCCAAGAGGGCGGTCAGCCCCAGCATTTT	TRBJ1-5	TRBV4-1	once	NA
CASSYGSYEQYF	TGTGCCAGCAGTTATGGCTCCTACGAGCAGTACTTC	TRBJ2-7	TRBV28	NA	NA
CASSLITETHEQYF	TGTGCCAGCAGCTTAATTACAGAAACCCACGAGCAGTACTTC	TRBJ2-7	TRBV7-9	once	NA
CASSSWSGGDTEAFF	TGCGCCAGCAGCTCCTGGTCAGGGGGTGACACTGAAGCTTTCTTT	TRBJ1-1	TRBV5-1	NA	TRBD1
CASSAKDRGVWEKLFF	TGTGCCAGCAGCGCAAAGGACAGGGGAGTTTGGGAAAAACTGTTTTTT	TRBJ1-4	TRBV13	NA	TRBD1
CASRAGTGTSYEQYF	TGTGCCAGCAGAGCCGGGACAGGCACTTCCTACGAGCAGTACTTC	TRBJ2-7	TRBV28	NA	TRBD1
CASSSLTAPITYEQYF	TGTGCCAGCAGCTCCCTGACAGCCCCAATAACCTACGAGCAGTACTTC	TRBJ2-7	TRBV7-9	NA	NA
CASSLGGPSSYEQYF	TGTGCCAGCAGCCTCGGAGGACCCAGCTCCTACGAGCAGTACTTC	TRBJ2-7	TRBV9	NA	NA
CASSPGLAGLQGETQYF	TGTGCCAGCAGCCCCGGACTAGCGGGCCTGCAGGGGGAGACCCAGTACTTC	TRBJ2-5	TRBV11-2	NA	TRBD2
CASSEAFVNTEAFF	TGTGCCAGCAGTGAAGCGTTTGTGAACACTGAAGCTTTCTTT	TRBJ1-1	TRBV2	NA	NA
CASSLELVHFSYNEQFF	TGTGCCAGCAGCTTGGAACTAGTCCATTTCTCCTACAATGAGCAGTTCTTC	TRBJ2-1	TRBV5-6	NA	NA
CASSPDSPDVLGSYNEQFF	TGCGCCAGCAGCCCCGACTCCCCAGATGTCCTAGGGTCCTACAATGAGCAGTTCTTC	TRBJ2-1	TRBV4-1	NA	NA
CASSLDAENYGYTF	TGTGCCAGCAGCTTAGATGCCGAGAACTATGGCTACACCTTC	TRBJ1-2	TRBV7-2	NA	NA
CASSDALNTEAFF	TGTGCCAGCAGCGATGCCTTGAACACTGAAGCTTTCTTT	TRBJ1-1	TRBV9	NA	NA
CASSLGDRSGYTF	TGTGCCAGCAGCTTAGGGGACAGGTCTGGCTACACCTTC	TRBJ1-2	TRBV11-2	NA	TRBD1
CASSHLGVGTEAFF	TGTGCCAGCAGCCATCTCGGAGTTGGCACTGAAGCTTTCTTT	TRBJ1-1	TRBV27	NA	NA
CAWNADRGEKLFF	TGTGCCTGGAACGCGGACAGGGGTGAAAAACTGTTTTTT	TRBJ1-4	TRBV30	NA	TRBD1
CASSQANNNEQFF	TGCGCCAGCAGCCAGGCAAATAACAATGAGCAGTTCTTC	TRBJ2-1	TRBV4-1	NA	NA
CASARVGNPYEQYF	TGTGCCAGCGCCAGGGTGGGGAATCCCTACGAGCAGTACTTC	TRBJ2-7	TRBV27	NA	NA
CASSLQGTSTDTQYF	TGCGCCAGCAGCCTACAGGGGACGTCCACAGATACGCAGTATTTT	TRBJ2-3	TRBV5-1	NA	TRBD1
CASSLEGQGLYYGYTF	TGTGCCAGCAGCTTAGAGGGACAGGGACTGTACTATGGCTACACCTTC	TRBJ1-2	TRBV7-2	NA	TRBD1
CASSLGWAGTEAFF	TGTGCCAGCAGCTTAGGGTGGGCGGGCACTGAAGCTTTCTTT	TRBJ1-1	TRBV7-9	once	NA
CASSLVGGRETQYF	TGTGCCAGCAGCTTGGTAGGGGGAAGAGAGACCCAGTACTTC	TRBJ2-5	TRBV5-4	NA	NA
CASSQEGLAGVTYEQYF	TGCGCCAGCAGCCAAGAGGGACTAGCGGGGGTTACCTACGAGCAGTACTTC	TRBJ2-7	TRBV4-1	NA	TRBD2
CASSLEGDQETQYF	TGTGCCAGCAGCTTGGAGGGGGATCAAGAGACCCAGTACTTC	TRBJ2-5	TRBV5-6	NA	NA
CASSGIRGALNTEAFF	TGTGCCAGCAGCGGAATAAGAGGGGCCCTGAACACTGAAGCTTTCTTT	TRBJ1-1	TRBV5-4	NA	NA
CASSLAGDGNSPLHF	TGTGCCAGCAGCTTAGCGGGGGACGGGAATTCACCCCTCCACTTT	TRBJ1-6	TRBV7-6	NA	NA
CASSLALGTGEYEQYF	TGTGCCAGCAGCTTGGCATTAGGGACAGGGGAGTACGAGCAGTACTTC	TRBJ2-7	TRBV5-6	NA	TRBD1
CASLGHPNTGELFF	TGTGCCAGTCTAGGTCACCCCAACACCGGGGAGCTGTTTTTT	TRBJ2-2	TRBV28	NA	NA
CASSLLGEQVSPLHF	TGCGCCAGCAGCTTGCTTGGGGAACAGGTTTCACCCCTCCACTTT	TRBJ1-6	TRBV5-1	NA	NA
CASSESGQGAPAFF	TGCGCCAGCAGTGAGTCGGGACAGGGGGCGCCGGCTTTCTTT	TRBJ1-1	TRBV10-2	NA	TRBD1
CASSPRPEYEQYF	TGTGCCAGCAGCCCCAGGCCCGAGTACGAGCAGTACTTC	TRBJ2-7	TRBV27	NA	NA
CASQGTSSYEQYF	TGTGCCAGCCAGGGGACTAGCTCCTACGAGCAGTACTTC	TRBJ2-7	TRBV6-6	NA	TRBD2
CASSLERDHEQYF	TGTGCCAGCAGCTTAGAGCGGGACCACGAGCAGTACTTC	TRBJ2-7	TRBV11-2	NA	NA
CASSGLGDNEQFF	TGTGCCAGCAGCGGACTAGGAGACAATGAGCAGTTCTTC	TRBJ2-1	TRBV27	NA	TRBD2
CASSLWRGGTDTQYF	TGTGCCAGCAGTTTATGGCGGGGGGGCACAGATACGCAGTATTTT	TRBJ2-3	TRBV28	NA	TRBD2
CASSSREDYGYTF	TGTGCCAGCAGCTCCAGGGAAGACTATGGCTACACCTTC	TRBJ1-2	TRBV5-4	NA	NA
CATRKNTEAFF	TGTGCCACCCGGAAGAACACTGAAGCTTTCTTT	TRBJ1-1	TRBV19	NA	NA
CASSPSRRTNSYEQYF	TGTGCCAGCAGCCCCTCCCGAAGGACCAACTCCTACGAGCAGTACTTC	TRBJ2-7	TRBV25-1	NA	NA
CASTGETSPDTQYF	TGTGCCAGCACAGGGGAGACTAGCCCGGATACGCAGTATTTT	TRBJ2-3	TRBV2	NA	NA
CASGLTGGITGELFF	TGTGCCAGCGGGTTGACAGGGGGTATCACCGGGGAGCTGTTTTTT	TRBJ2-2	TRBV6-1	NA	TRBD1
CASSLVVAEQFF	TGTGCCAGCAGCTTAGTGGTGGCAGAGCAGTTCTTC	TRBJ2-1	TRBV11-2	NA	NA
CASSWTMAGSSYNEQFF	TGTGCCAGCAGCTGGACTATGGCGGGCAGCTCCTACAATGAGCAGTTCTTC	TRBJ2-1	TRBV5-6	NA	NA
CATAWGTGELFF	TGTGCCACAGCGTGGGGCACCGGGGAGCTGTTTTTT	TRBJ2-2	TRBV7-9	NA	NA